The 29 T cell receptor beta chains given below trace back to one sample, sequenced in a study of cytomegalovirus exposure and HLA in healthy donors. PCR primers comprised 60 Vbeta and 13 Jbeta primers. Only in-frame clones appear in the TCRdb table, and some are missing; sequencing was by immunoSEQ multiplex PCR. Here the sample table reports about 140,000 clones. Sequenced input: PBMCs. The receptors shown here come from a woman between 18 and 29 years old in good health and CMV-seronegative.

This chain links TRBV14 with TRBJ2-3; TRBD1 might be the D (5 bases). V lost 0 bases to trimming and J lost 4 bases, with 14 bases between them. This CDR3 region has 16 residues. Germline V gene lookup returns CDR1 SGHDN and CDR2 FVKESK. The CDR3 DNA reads TGTGCCAGCAGCCAAGACAGGGTACCCCCGGCAGATACGCAGTATTTT. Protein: CASSQDRVPPADTQYF. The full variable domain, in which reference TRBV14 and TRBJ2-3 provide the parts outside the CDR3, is EAGVTQFPSHSVIEKGQTVTLRCDPISGHDNLYWYRRVMGKEIKFLLHFVKESKQDESGMPNNRFLAERTGGTYSTLKVQPAELEDSGVYFCASSQDRVPPADTQYFGPGTRLTVL.

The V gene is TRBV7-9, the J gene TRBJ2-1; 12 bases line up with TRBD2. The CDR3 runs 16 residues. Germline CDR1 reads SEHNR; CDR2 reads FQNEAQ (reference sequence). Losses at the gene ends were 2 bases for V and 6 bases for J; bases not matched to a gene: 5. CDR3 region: CASSLQSSGRANEQFF. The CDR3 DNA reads TGTGCCAGCAGCTTACAGTCTAGCGGGAGGGCCAATGAGCAGTTCTTC.

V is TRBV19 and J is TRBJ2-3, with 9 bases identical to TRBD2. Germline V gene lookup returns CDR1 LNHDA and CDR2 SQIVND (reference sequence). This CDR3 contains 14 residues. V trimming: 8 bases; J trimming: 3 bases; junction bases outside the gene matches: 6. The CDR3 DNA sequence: TGTGCCAGTGCCTACCTAGCGGGGACAGATACGCAGTATTTT. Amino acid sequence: CASAYLAGTDTQYF.

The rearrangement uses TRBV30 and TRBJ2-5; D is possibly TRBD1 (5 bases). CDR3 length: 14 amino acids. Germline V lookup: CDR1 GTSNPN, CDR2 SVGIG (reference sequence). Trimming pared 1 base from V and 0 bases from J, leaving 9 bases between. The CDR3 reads CAWSEKGHQETQYF. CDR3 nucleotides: TGTGCCTGGAGTGAGAAGGGGCACCAAGAGACCCAGTACTTC.

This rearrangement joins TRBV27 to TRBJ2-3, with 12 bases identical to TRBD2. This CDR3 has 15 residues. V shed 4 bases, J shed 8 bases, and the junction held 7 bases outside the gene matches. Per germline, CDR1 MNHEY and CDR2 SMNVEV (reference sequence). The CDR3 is CASSSSGRGGLTQYF. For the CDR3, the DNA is TGTGCCAGCAGTTCTAGCGGGAGGGGAGGTCTTACGCAGTATTTT.

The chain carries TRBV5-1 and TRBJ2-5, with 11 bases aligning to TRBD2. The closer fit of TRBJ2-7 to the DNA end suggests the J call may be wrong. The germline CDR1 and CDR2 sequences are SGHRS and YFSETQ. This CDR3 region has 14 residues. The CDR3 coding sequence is TGCGCCAGCAGCTCACTAGCGGGGGAGTACGAGCAGTACTTC. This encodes CASSSLAGEYEQYF.

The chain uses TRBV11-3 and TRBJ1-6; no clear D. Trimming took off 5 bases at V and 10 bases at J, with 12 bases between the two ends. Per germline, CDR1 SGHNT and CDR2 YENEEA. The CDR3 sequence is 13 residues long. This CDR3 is CASSRPGRSPLHF. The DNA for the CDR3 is TGTGCCAGCAGCAGACCGGGTCGGTCACCCCTCCACTTT.

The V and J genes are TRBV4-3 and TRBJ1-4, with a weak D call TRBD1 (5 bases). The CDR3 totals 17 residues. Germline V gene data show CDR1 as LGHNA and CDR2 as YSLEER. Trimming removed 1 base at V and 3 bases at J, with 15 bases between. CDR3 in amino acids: CASSQGPPRGANEKLFF. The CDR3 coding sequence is TGCGCCAGCAGCCAAGGACCCCCCCGGGGGGCTAATGAAAAACTGTTTTTT.

The chain's CDR3 is CSVENRQNTEAFF. The CDR3 DNA is TGCAGCGTTGAAAACAGACAGAACACTGAAGCTTTCTTT. V and J are TRBV29-1 and TRBJ1-1; no clear D. The length of the CDR3 is 13 residues. V lost 2 bases to trimming and J lost 1 base, with 8 bases between them. Germline values: CDR1 SQVTM, CDR2 ANQGSEA.

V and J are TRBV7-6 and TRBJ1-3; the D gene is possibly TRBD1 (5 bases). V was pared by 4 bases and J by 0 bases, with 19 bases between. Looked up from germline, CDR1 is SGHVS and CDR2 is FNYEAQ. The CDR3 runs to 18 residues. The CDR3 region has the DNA TGTGCCAGCAGCTCCCCCGACCTCGACAGCTACTCTGGAAACACCATATATTTT. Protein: CASSSPDLDSYSGNTIYF.

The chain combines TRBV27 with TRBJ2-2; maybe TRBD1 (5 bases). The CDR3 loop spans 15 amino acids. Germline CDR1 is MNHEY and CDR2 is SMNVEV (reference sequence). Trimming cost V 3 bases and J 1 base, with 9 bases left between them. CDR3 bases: TGTGCCAGCAGTTTCAACGACAGGAACACCGGGGAGCTGTTTTTT. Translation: CASSFNDRNTGELFF.

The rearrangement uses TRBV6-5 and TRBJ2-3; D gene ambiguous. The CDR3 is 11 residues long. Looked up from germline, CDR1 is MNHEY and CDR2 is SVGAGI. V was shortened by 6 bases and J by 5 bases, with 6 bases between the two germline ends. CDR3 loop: CASSRGDTQYF. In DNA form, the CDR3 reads TGTGCCAGCAGCCGAGGAGATACGCAGTATTTT.

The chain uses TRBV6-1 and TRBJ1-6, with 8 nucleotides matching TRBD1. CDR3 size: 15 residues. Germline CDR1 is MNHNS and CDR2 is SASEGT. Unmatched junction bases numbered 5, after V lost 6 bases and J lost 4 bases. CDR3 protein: CASRLTGEYNSPLHF. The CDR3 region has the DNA TGTGCCAGCAGGCTGACAGGGGAATATAATTCACCCCTCCACTTT.

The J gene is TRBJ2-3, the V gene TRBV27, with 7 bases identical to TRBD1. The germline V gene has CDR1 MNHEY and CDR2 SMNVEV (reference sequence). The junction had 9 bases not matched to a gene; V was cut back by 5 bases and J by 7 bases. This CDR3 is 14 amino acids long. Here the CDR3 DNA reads TGTGCCAGCAGTCCGGGACAGCCATCACATACGCAGTATTTT. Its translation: CASSPGQPSHTQYF.

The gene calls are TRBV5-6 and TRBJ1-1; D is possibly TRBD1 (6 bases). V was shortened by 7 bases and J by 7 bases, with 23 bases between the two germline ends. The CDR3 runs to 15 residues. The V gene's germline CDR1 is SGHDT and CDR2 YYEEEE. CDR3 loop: CASEEPGQAGGEAFF. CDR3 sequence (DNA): TGTGCCAGCGAAGAACCGGGACAAGCTGGGGGTGAAGCTTTCTTT.

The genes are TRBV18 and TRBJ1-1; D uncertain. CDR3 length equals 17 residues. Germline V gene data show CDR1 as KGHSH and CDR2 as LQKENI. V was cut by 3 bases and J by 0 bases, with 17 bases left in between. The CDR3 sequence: CASSPNEMGRLNTEAFF. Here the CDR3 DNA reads TGTGCCAGCTCACCCAACGAGATGGGGAGATTGAACACTGAAGCTTTCTTT.

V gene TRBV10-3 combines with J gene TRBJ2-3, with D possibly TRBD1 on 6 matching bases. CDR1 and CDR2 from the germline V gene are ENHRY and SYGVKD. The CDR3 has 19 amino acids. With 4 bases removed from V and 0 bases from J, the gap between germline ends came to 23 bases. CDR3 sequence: CAISGSGDRRPASTDTQYF. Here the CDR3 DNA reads TGTGCCATCAGTGGATCGGGTGACAGGCGCCCGGCTAGCACAGATACGCAGTATTTT.

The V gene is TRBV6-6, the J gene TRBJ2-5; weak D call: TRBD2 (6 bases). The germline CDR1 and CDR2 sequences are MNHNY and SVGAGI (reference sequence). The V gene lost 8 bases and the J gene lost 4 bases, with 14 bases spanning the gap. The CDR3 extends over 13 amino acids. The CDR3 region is CASASGGGETQYF. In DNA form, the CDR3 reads TGTGCCAGCGCTTCCGGGGGAGGAGAGACCCAGTACTTC.

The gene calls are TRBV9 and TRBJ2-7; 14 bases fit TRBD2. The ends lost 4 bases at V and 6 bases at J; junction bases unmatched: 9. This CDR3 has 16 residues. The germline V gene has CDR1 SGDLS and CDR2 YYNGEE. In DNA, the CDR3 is TGTGCCAGCAGCCCCCGACTAGCGGGAGGGCGTAGCGAGCAGTACTTC. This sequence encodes CASSPRLAGGRSEQYF.

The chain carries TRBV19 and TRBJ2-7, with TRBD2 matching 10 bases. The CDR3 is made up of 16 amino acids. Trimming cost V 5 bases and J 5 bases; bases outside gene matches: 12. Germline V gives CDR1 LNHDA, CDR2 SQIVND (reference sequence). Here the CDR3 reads CASSSIAGGSPNEQYF. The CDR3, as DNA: TGTGCCAGTAGTTCCATAGCGGGAGGTTCTCCCAACGAGCAGTACTTC.

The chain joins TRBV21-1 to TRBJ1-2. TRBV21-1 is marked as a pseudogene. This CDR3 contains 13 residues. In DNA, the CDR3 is TGTGCCAGCTTCCTATCAGAGGTCTATGGCTACACCTTC. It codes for CASFLSEVYGYTF.

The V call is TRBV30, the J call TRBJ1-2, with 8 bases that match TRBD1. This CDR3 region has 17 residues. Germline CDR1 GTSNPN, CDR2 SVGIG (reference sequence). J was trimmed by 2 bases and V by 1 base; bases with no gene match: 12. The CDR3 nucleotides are TGTGCCTGGAGTGGAAAATCCGGGACAGGATCAAACTATGGCTACACCTTC. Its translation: CAWSGKSGTGSNYGYTF.

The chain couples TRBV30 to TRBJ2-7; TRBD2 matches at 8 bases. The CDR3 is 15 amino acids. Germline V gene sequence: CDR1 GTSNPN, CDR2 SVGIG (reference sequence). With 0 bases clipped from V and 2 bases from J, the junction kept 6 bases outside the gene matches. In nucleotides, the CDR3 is TGTGCCTGGAGTGTAGCCGGGAGGGCCCCCTACGAGCAGTACTTC. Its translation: CAWSVAGRAPYEQYF.

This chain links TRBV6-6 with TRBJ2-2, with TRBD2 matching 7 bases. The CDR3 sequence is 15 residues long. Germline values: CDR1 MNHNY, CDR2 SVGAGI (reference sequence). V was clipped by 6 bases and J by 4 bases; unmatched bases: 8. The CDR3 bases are TGTGCCAGCAGGACGACTAGCTGGATCACCGGGGAGCTGTTTTTT. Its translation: CASRTTSWITGELFF.

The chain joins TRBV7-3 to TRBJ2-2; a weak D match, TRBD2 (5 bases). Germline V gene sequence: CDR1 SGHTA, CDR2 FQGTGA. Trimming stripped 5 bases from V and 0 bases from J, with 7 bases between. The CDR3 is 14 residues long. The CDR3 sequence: CASSGLPNTGELFF. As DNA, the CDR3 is TGTGCCAGCAGCGGACTCCCGAACACCGGGGAGCTGTTTTTT.

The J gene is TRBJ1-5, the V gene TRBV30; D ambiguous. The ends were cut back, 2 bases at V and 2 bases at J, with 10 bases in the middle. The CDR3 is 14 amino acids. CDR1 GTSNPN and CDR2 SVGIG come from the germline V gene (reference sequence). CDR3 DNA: TGTGCCTGGAGTCCCGGGTGGGGCAATCAGCCCCAGCATTTT. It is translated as CAWSPGWGNQPQHF.

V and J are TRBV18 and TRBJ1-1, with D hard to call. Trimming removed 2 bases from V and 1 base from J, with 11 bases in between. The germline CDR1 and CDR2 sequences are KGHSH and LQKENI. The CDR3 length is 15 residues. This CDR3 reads CASSPESSKNTEAFF. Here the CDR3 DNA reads TGTGCCAGCTCACCAGAGTCAAGTAAGAACACTGAAGCTTTCTTT. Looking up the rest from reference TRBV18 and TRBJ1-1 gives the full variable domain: NAGVMQNPRHLVRRRGQEARLRCSPMKGHSHVYWYRQLPEEGLKFMVYLQKENIIDESGMPKERFSAEFPKEGPSILRIQQVVRGDSAAYFCASSPESSKNTEAFFGQGTRLTVV.

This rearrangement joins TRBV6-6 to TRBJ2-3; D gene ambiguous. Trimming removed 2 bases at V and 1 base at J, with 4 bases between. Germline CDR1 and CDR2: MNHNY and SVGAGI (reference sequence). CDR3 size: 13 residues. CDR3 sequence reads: CASSYRGTDTQYF. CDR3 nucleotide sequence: TGTGCCAGCAGTTACCGAGGCACAGATACGCAGTATTTT.

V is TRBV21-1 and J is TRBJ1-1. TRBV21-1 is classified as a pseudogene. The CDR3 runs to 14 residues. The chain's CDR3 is CASSKVAVNTEAFF. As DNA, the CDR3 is TGTGCCAGCAGCAAAGTAGCGGTGAACACTGAAGCTTTCTTT.